The source of this T cell receptor beta chain is a study of T-cell memory formation after mild COVID-19. The TCR alpha and TCR beta cDNA libraries, bearing sample barcodes and UMIs, were generated by 5'RACE using constant-segment primers. TCRdb reprocessed the 5' RACE reads with MiXCR, giving one entry per CDR3 protein. The sample holds roughly 350,000 distinct CDR3 sequences, around 28% seen once. A few counts support this clonotype. Antigen specificity is unknown. This CDR3 has 15 residues. Germline CDR1 is SGDLS and CDR2 is YYNGEE. The V end was cut by 0 bases, the J end by 1 base, with 10 bases between. Notes on the study in general: Clones contracting over day 15 to 85 were CD4/CD8 balanced, with later expanders leaning CD4+.

The source of this sequence is an adult woman who had mild COVID-19 (a few samples of this study predate the infection). Cell type and time point are not known. The chain joins TRBV9 to TRBJ1-2; a weak D match, TRBD1 (5 bases). Sequenced material: PBMCs or a T cell subset sorted from them (not recorded which). The CDR3 DNA reads TGTGCCAGCAGCGTAGTGACAGATATTAACTATGGCTACACCTTC. Its protein product is CASSVVTDINYGYTF. The whole variable domain, filled in from reference TRBV9 and TRBJ1-2, reads DSGVTQTPKHLITATGQRVTLRCSPRSGDLSVYWYQQSLDQGLQFLIQYYNGEERAKGNILERFSAQQFPDLHSELNLSSLELGDSALYFCASSVVTDINYGYTFGSGTRLTVV.